The 18 T cell receptor beta chains presented below share a single source sample, sequenced in a study of blood T cell repertoires in COVID-19 (dated by TCRdb to about 2020). The library was generated by the immunoSEQ multiplex PCR assay. Sourced from immuneACCESS, this table was stored by TCRdb with only in-frame sequences that have V and J called. A share of the clones is absent; for the studies checked, an unresolved V gene accounts for under half, and the remainder has no known explanation. For this sample there are 200,000 or so clones; around 80% appear just once. Roughly 5% of the sample is held by the ten biggest clonotypes. Input material: peripheral blood. These receptors were taken from a human donor in a cohort sampled during active COVID-19.

In this sample, this clone turned up a few times. The chain joins TRBV28 to TRBJ2-3; D remains unclear. There are 12 residues in the CDR3. Trimming took off 3 bases at V and 5 bases at J, with 6 bases between the two ends. The germline V gene encodes CDR1 MDHEN and CDR2 SYDVKM. CDR3 DNA sequence: TGTGCCAGCAGTTTGCTCAGAGATACGCAGTATTTT. Its translation: CASSLLRDTQYF. Using reference TRBV28 and TRBJ2-3 for the parts outside the CDR3, the full variable domain is DVKVTQSSRYLVKRTGEKVFLECVQDMDHENMFWYRQDPGLGLRLIYFSYDVKMKEKGDIPEGYSVSREKKERFSLILESASTNQTSMYLCASSLLRDTQYFGPGTRLTVL.

The rearrangement joins TRBV7-3 to TRBJ2-3; 8 nucleotides line up with TRBD2. The CDR3 runs 14 residues. CDR1 and CDR2 from the germline V gene are SGHTA and FQGTGA. V lost 7 bases, J lost 7 bases, and 10 bases stayed unmatched. This CDR3 is CASTPAGDPYTQYF. For the CDR3, the DNA is TGTGCCAGCACTCCAGCGGGAGATCCCTATACGCAGTATTTT.

This chain uses TRBV28 with TRBJ2-7; no clear D. This CDR3 spans 16 amino acids. Germline V gene sequence: CDR1 MDHEN, CDR2 SYDVKM. The ends were cut back, 2 bases at V and 1 base at J, with 15 bases in the middle. This chain's CDR3 is CASSLVLAALSYEQYF. The CDR3 nucleotides read TGTGCCAGCAGTTTAGTCTTGGCGGCCCTTTCCTACGAGCAGTACTTC.

V is TRBV7-2 and J is TRBJ2-1, with TRBD1 matching over 8 bases. Germline V lookup: CDR1 SGHTA, CDR2 FQGNSA. This CDR3 has 14 amino acids. V was clipped by 0 bases and J by 7 bases; unmatched bases: 2. CDR3 sequence: CASSLARTGNEQFF. CDR3 bases: TGTGCCAGCAGCTTAGCTCGGACAGGGAATGAGCAGTTCTTC.

This clone showed up just a few times. This CDR3 is CASTGTSGTTPYEQYF. CDR3 sequence (DNA): TGTGCCAGCACCGGGACTAGCGGAACTACCCCCTACGAGCAGTACTTC. The V gene is TRBV6-6, the J gene TRBJ2-7, with TRBD2 matching over 11 bases. In germline, CDR1 is MNHNY, CDR2 SVGAGI (reference sequence). The CDR3 loop spans 16 amino acids. Losses at the gene ends were 7 bases for V and 2 bases for J; bases not matched to a gene: 10.

This sequence joins TRBV6-5 and TRBJ2-1, with D possibly matching TRBD1 (6 bases). The CDR3 sequence is 14 residues long. V was trimmed by 0 bases and J by 7 bases, leaving 10 bases between them. Germline assignment: CDR1 MNHEY and CDR2 SVGAGI. The DNA for the CDR3 is TGTGCCAGCAGTTACTCGGTCAGGGGAAATGAGCAGTTCTTC. Translation: CASSYSVRGNEQFF.

There are a few counts of this clone. The V call is TRBV3-1 (or the pseudogene TRBV3-2), the J call TRBJ1-3; tentatively, D is TRBD1 (6 bases). This CDR3 has 19 amino acids. CDR1 and CDR2 (germline): LGHDT, YNNKEL (reference sequence). V lost 2 bases and J lost 0, with 20 bases in between. As DNA, the CDR3 is TGTGCCAGCAGCCAACAGCCTCGCCAGGGGCCTAACTCTGGAAACACCATATATTTT. As protein: CASSQQPRQGPNSGNTIYF.

This chain connects TRBV5-1 to TRBJ1-2; 9 nucleotides align to TRBD1. V gave up 3 bases and J gave up 8 bases; unmatched junction bases: 8. Germline V gene sequence: CDR1 SGHRS, CDR2 YFSETQ. The CDR3 sequence is 14 residues long. The CDR3 DNA sequence: TGCGCCAGCAGCTGGATGGGACAGGGTCGGGGCTACACCTTC. Translating gives CASSWMGQGRGYTF.

The chain uses TRBV28 and TRBJ2-7, with 10 bases fitting TRBD2. With 6 bases clipped from V and 4 bases from J, the junction kept 9 bases outside the gene matches. CDR1 and CDR2 (germline): MDHEN, SYDVKM. CDR3 length: 15 amino acids. Written as DNA, the CDR3 is TGTGCCAGCAGCCTCGCTAGCGGGAGTATTTACGAGCAGTACTTC. It is translated as CASSLASGSIYEQYF.

The genes are TRBV2 and TRBJ1-1; possibly TRBD1 for D (6 bases). CDR1 SNHLY and CDR2 FYNNEI come from the germline V gene. The CDR3 loop spans 11 amino acids. Trimming took 5 bases from V and 9 from J, leaving 10 bases between them. The CDR3 region is CASSFDRQAFF. The CDR3 nucleotides read TGTGCCAGCAGTTTTGACAGGCAAGCTTTCTTT.

V usage is TRBV27 and J usage is TRBJ2-1; 13 bases are a match to TRBD2. J gave up 7 bases and V 6 bases, and 6 bases lay outside the gene matches. The germline CDR1 and CDR2 sequences are MNHEY and SMNVEV (reference sequence). The length of the CDR3 is 15 residues. Here the CDR3 reads CASSQTSGRLNEQFF. The CDR3 DNA reads as TGTGCCAGCAGCCAGACTAGCGGGAGGCTAAATGAGCAGTTCTTC.

This chain joins TRBV2 and TRBJ1-5; tentatively, D is TRBD1 (6 bases). The CDR3 is 14 amino acids. Germline CDR1 reads SNHLY; CDR2 reads FYNNEI. V lost 3 bases to trimming and J lost 7 bases, with 13 bases between them. The chain's CDR3 is CASSEWGGGQPQHF. Written as DNA, the CDR3 is TGTGCCAGCAGTGAGTGGGGGGGCGGACAGCCCCAGCATTTT.

The chain recombines TRBV2 with TRBJ1-4; D not certain. The CDR3 spans 15 residues. Trimming cost V 2 bases and J 0 bases, with 7 bases left between them. Germline CDR1 and CDR2: SNHLY and FYNNEI. DNA for the CDR3: TGTGCCAGCAGTGAATTAGTCGCAACTAATGAAAAACTGTTTTTT. As protein: CASSELVATNEKLFF. Based on the CDR3 plus reference TRBV2 and TRBJ1-4, the full variable domain is EPEVTQTPSHQVTQMGQEVILRCVPISNHLYFYWYRQILGQKVEFLVSFYNNEISEKSEIFDDQFSVERPDGSNFTLKIRSTKLEDSAMYFCASSELVATNEKLFFGSGTQLSVL.

The rearrangement joins TRBV7-8 to TRBJ1-5, with 10 bases aligning to TRBD1. This CDR3 contains 18 residues. Losses at the gene ends were 5 bases for V and 1 base for J; bases not matched to a gene: 11. Germline V lookup: CDR1 SGHVS, CDR2 FQNEAQ. CDR3: CASSTSRDRGWSNQPQHF. In DNA, the CDR3 is TGTGCCAGCAGCACATCCCGGGACAGGGGATGGAGCAATCAGCCCCAGCATTTT.

This sequence joins TRBV12-3 or TRBV12-4 and TRBJ2-1; possibly TRBD2 for D (6 bases). This CDR3 region has 13 residues. Trimming took off 4 bases at V and 7 bases at J, with 11 bases between the two ends. The chain's CDR3 is CASSYGTPNEQFF. DNA for the CDR3: TGTGCCAGCAGTTACGGGACTCCAAATGAGCAGTTCTTC.

This chain connects TRBV5-4 to TRBJ1-1; TRBD1 matches 8 bases. The V and J ends lost 2 bases and 1 base, in that order; junction bases with no gene match: 16. There are 19 residues in the CDR3. The germline V gene has CDR1 SGHNT and CDR2 YYREEE (reference sequence). The CDR3 loop is CASSLGQGRGVYANTEAFF. The CDR3 nucleotides read TGTGCCAGCAGCTTAGGACAGGGCCGGGGGGTTTATGCGAACACTGAAGCTTTCTTT.

The chain has TRBV12-5 and TRBJ1-1; 10 positions match TRBD1. This CDR3 is 19 amino acids long. CDR1 and CDR2 from the germline V gene are LGHNT and FRNRAP. The V segment lost 5 bases and the J segment 4 bases; nucleotides outside the gene matches: 19. The CDR3 spells CASGQRQKTGGNRVTEAFF. CDR3 nucleotides: TGTGCTAGTGGTCAACGGCAGAAGACAGGGGGCAATCGGGTCACTGAAGCTTTCTTT.

V usage is TRBV11-2 and J usage is TRBJ2-7; 7 bases map to TRBD2. This CDR3 spans 15 amino acids. With V trimmed by 6 bases and J by 6 bases, 14 bases remained unmatched. Germline lookup yields CDR1 SGHAT and CDR2 FQNNGV. The CDR3 protein is CASSRFAGLPSEQYF. For the CDR3, the DNA is TGTGCCAGCAGTCGTTTTGCGGGACTACCCAGCGAGCAGTACTTC. Full variable domain (remainder filled in from reference TRBV11-2 and TRBJ2-7): EAGVAQSPRYKIIEKRQSVAFWCNPISGHATLYWYQQILGQGPKLLIQFQNNGVVDDSQLPKDRFSAERLKGVDSTLKIQPAKLEDSAVYLCASSRFAGLPSEQYFGPGTRLTVT.